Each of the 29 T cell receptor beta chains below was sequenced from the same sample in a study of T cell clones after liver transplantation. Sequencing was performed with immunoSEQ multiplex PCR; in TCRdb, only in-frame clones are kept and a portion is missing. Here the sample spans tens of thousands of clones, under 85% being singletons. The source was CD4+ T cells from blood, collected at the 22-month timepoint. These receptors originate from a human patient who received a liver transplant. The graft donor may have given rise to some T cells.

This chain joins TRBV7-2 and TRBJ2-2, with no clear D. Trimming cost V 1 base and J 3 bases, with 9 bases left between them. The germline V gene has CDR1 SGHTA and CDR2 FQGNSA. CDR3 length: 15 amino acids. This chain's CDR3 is CASSLGGIYTGELFF. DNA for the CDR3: TGTGCCAGCAGCTTAGGGGGAATCTACACCGGGGAGCTGTTTTTT.

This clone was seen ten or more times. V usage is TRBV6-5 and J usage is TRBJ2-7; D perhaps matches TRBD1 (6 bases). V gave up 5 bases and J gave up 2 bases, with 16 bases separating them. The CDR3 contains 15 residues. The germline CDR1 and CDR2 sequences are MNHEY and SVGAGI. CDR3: CASSRYSQGTYEQYF. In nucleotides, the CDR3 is TGTGCCAGCAGTAGATACAGTCAGGGGACCTACGAGCAGTACTTC.

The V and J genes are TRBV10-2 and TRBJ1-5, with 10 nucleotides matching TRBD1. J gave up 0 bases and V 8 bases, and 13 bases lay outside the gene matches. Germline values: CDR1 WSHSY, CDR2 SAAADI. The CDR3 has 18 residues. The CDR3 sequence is CASSPGTGVLDSNQPQHF. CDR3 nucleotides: TGCGCCAGCTCTCCCGGGACAGGGGTTTTGGATAGCAATCAGCCCCAGCATTTT.

CDR3 residues: CAWSRGLGFDYEQYF. In DNA, the CDR3 is TGTGCCTGGAGTAGAGGATTAGGGTTTGACTACGAGCAGTACTTC. This rearrangement joins TRBV30 to TRBJ2-7; D ambiguous. V was cut by 2 bases and J by 3 bases, with 17 bases left in between. This CDR3 spans 15 amino acids. Germline V gene data show CDR1 as GTSNPN and CDR2 as SVGIG (reference sequence).

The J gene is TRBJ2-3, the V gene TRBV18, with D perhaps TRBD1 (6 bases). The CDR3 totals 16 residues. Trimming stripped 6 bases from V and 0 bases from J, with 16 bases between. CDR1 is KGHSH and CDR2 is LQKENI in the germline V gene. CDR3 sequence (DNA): TGTGCCAGCTCCCCTCTCTCAGGGGCAAGCACAGATACGCAGTATTTT. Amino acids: CASSPLSGASTDTQYF.

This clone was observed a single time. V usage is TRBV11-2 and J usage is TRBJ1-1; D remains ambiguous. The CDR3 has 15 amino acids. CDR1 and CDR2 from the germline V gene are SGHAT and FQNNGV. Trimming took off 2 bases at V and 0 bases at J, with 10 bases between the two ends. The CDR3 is CASSLLGLMNTEAFF. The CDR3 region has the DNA TGTGCCAGCAGCTTACTCGGGCTAATGAACACTGAAGCTTTCTTT.

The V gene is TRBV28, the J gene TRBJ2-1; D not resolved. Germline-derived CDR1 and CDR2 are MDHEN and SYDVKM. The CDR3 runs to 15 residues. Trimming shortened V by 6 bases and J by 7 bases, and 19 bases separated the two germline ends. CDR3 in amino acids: CASSLPSKLKNEQFF. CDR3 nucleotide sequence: TGTGCCAGCAGCCTCCCGAGTAAATTGAAGAATGAGCAGTTCTTC.

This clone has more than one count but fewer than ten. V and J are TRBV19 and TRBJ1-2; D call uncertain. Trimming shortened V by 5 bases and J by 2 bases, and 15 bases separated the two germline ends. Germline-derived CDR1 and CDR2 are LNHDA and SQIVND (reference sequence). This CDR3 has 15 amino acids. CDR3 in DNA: TGTGCCAGTAGTCTCAACTTGGGAGCCAACTATGGCTACACCTTC. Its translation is CASSLNLGANYGYTF.

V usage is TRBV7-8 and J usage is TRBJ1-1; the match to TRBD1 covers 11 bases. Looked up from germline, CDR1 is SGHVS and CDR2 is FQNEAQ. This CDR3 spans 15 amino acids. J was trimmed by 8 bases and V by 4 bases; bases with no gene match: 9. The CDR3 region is CASSYRDRGGLEAFF. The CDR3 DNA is TGTGCCAGCAGCTATCGGGACAGGGGGGGACTAGAAGCTTTCTTT.

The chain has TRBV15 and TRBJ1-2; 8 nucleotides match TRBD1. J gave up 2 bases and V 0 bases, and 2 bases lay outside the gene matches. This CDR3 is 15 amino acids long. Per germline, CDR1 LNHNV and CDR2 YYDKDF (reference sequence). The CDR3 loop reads CATSRDRTGNYGYTF. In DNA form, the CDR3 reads TGTGCCACCAGCAGAGATAGGACAGGGAACTATGGCTACACCTTC.

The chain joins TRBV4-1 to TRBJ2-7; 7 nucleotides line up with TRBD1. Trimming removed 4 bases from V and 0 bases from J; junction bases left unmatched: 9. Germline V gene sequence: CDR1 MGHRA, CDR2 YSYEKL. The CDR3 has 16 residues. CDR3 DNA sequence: TGCGCCAGCAGCCTCCGGGACAGCCCGAGCTCCTACGAGCAGTACTTC. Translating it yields CASSLRDSPSSYEQYF.

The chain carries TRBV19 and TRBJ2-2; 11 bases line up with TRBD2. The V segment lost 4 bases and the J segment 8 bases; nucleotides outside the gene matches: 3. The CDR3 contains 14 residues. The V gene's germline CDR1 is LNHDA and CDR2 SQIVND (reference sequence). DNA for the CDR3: TGTGCCAGTAGTACTAGCGGGGGGACGGGGGAGCTGTTTTTT. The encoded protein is CASSTSGGTGELFF.

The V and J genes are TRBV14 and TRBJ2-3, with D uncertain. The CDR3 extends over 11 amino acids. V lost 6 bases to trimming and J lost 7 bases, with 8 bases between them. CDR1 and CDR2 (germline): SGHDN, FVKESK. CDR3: CASSRSYTQYF. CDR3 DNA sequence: TGTGCCAGCAGTCGCAGCTATACGCAGTATTTT.

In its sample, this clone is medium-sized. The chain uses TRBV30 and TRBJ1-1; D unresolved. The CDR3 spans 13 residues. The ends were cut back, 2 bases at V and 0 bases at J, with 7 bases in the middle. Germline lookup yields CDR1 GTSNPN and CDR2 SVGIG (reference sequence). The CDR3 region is CAWSNMLNTEAFF. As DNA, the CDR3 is TGTGCCTGGAGTAATATGCTGAACACTGAAGCTTTCTTT.

The CDR3 is CASRYAREGNQPQHF. DNA for the CDR3: TGTGCCAGCAGGTATGCCAGGGAGGGCAATCAGCCCCAGCATTTT. This rearrangement joins TRBV6-1 to TRBJ1-5, with D possibly matching TRBD1 (5 bases). CDR1 MNHNS and CDR2 SASEGT come from the germline V gene. The length of the CDR3 is 15 residues. With 6 bases removed from V and 2 bases from J, the gap between germline ends came to 14 bases.

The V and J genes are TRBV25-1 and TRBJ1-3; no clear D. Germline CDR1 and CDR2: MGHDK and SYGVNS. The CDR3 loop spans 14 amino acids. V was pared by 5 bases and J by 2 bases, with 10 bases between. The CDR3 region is CASSPQATGNTIYF. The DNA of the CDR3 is TGTGCCAGCAGTCCCCAGGCCACTGGAAACACCATATATTTT.

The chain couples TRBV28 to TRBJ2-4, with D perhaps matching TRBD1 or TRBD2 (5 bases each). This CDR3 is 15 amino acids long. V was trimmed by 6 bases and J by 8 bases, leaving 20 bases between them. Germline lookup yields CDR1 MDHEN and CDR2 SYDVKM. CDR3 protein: CASSRAGSGFHIQYF. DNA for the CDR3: TGTGCCAGCAGCCGTGCGGGCTCAGGGTTCCACATTCAGTACTTC.

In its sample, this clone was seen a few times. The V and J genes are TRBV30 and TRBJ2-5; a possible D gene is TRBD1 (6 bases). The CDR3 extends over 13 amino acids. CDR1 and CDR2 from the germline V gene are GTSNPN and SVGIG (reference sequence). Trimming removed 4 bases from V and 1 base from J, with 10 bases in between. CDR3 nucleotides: TGTGCCTGGACCCGACAGGCCCAAGAGACCCAGTACTTC. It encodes CAWTRQAQETQYF.

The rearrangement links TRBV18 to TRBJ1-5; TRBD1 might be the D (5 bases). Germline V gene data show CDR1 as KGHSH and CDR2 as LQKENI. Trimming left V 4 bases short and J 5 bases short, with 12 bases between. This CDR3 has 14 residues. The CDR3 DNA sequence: TGTGCCAGCTCACTTAACGGGGCGGATCAGCCCCAGCATTTT. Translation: CASSLNGADQPQHF.

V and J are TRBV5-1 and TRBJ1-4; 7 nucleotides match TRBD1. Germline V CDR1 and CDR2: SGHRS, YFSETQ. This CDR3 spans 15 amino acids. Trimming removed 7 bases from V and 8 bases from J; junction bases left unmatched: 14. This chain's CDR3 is CASAGEPQGGEKLFF. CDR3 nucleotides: TGCGCCAGCGCAGGTGAACCTCAGGGGGGCGAAAAACTGTTTTTT.

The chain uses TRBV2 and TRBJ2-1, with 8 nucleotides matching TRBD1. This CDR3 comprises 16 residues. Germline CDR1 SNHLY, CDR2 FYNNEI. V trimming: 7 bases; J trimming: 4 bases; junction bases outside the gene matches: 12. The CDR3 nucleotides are TGTGCCAGCAAGGTATCCGGGACAGGCGGTTACAATGAGCAGTTCTTC. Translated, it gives CASKVSGTGGYNEQFF.

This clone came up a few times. CDR3 residues: CASSLTGRRETQYF. CDR3 sequence (DNA): TGTGCCAGCAGCTTAACAGGGAGGAGAGAGACCCAGTACTTC. The chain is built from TRBV7-9 and TRBJ2-5, with D perhaps given as TRBD1 or TRBD2 (6 bases each). Germline lookup yields CDR1 SEHNR and CDR2 FQNEAQ (reference sequence). Trimming took off 2 bases at V and 4 bases at J, with 11 bases between the two ends. The CDR3 has 14 amino acids.

DNA for the CDR3: TGTGCCAGCAGCTCAGGGCCAGTTTCCACTGAAGCTTTCTTT. It encodes CASSSGPVSTEAFF. V and J are TRBV7-2 and TRBJ1-1; D may be TRBD1 (5 bases). The V gene lost 4 bases and the J gene lost 4 bases, with 13 bases spanning the gap. Germline CDR1 reads SGHTA; CDR2 reads FQGNSA. This CDR3 contains 14 residues.

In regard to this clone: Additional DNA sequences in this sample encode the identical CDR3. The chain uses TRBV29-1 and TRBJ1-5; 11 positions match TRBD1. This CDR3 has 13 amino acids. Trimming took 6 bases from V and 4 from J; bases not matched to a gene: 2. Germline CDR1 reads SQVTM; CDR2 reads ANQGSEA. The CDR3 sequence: CSVGDRGNQPQHF. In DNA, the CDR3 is TGCAGCGTCGGGGACAGGGGGAATCAGCCCCAGCATTTT.

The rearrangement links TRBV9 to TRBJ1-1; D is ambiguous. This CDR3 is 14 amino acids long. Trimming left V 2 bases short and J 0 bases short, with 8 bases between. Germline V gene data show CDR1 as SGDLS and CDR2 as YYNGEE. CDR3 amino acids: CASSVGLMNTEAFF. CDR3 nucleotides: TGTGCCAGCAGCGTGGGCCTCATGAACACTGAAGCTTTCTTT.

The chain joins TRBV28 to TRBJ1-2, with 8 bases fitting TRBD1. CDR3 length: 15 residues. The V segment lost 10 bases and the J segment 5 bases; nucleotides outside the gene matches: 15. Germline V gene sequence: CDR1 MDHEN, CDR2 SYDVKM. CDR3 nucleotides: TGTGCCACCTTTTTTGGGGCAGGGGGCGATTATGGCTACACCTTC. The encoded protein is CATFFGAGGDYGYTF.

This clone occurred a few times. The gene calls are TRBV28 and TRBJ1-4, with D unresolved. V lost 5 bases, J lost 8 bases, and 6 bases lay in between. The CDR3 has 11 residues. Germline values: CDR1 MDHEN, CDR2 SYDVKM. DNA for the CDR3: TGTGCCAGCAGTCCCCGCGAAAAACTGTTTTTT. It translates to CASSPREKLFF. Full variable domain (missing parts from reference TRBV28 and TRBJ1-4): DVKVTQSSRYLVKRTGEKVFLECVQDMDHENMFWYRQDPGLGLRLIYFSYDVKMKEKGDIPEGYSVSREKKERFSLILESASTNQTSMYLCASSPREKLFFGSGTQLSVL.

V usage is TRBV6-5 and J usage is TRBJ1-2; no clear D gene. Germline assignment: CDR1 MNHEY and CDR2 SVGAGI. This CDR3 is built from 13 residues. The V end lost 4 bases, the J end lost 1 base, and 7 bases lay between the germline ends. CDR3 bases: TGTGCCAGCAGTTCAGGAAATAACTATGGCTACACCTTC. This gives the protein CASSSGNNYGYTF.

The DNA of the CDR3 is TGTGCCAGCCGCCCCCTAGCGGGGGTAGCAGATACGCAGTATTTT. It specifies CASRPLAGVADTQYF. The J gene is TRBJ2-3, the V gene TRBV6-1; TRBD2 agrees at 10 bases. Germline-derived CDR1 and CDR2 are MNHNS and SASEGT. The J segment lost 4 bases and the V segment lost 8 bases, leaving 9 bases of the junction unmatched. The CDR3 spans 15 residues.